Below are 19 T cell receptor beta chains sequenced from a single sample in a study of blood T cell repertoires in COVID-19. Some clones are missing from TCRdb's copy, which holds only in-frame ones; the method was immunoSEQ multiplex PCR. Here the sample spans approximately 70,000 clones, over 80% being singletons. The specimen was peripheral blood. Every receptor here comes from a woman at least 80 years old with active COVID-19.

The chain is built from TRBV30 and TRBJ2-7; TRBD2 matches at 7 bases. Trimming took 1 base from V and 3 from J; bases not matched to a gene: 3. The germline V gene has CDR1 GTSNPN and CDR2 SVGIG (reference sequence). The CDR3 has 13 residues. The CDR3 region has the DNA TGTGCCTGGAGTGGGGCGGGGGTCTACGAGCAGTACTTC. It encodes CAWSGAGVYEQYF. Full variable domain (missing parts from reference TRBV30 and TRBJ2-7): SQTIHQWPATLVQPVGSPLSLECTVEGTSNPNLYWYRQAAGRGLQLLFYSVGIGQISSEVPQNLSASRPQDRQFILSSKKLLLSDSGFYLCAWSGAGVYEQYFGPGTRLTVT.

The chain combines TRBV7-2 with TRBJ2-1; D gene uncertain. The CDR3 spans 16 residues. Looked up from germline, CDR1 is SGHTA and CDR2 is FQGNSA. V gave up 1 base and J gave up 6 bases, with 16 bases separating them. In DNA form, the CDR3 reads TGTGCCAGCAGCTTAGTAGGAGTTGCCCATCCCAATGAGCAGTTCTTC. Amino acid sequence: CASSLVGVAHPNEQFF.

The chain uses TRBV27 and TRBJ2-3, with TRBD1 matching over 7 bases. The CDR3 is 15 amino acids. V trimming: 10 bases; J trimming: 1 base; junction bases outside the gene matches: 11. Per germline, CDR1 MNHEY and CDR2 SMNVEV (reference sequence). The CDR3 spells CAKGQALRGTDTQYF. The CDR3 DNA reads TGTGCCAAAGGACAGGCCCTGCGGGGCACAGATACGCAGTATTTT.

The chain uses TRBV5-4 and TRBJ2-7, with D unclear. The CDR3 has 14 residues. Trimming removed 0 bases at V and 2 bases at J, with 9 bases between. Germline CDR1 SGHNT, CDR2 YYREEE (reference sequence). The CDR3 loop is CASSLDQITYEQYF. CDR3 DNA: TGTGCCAGCAGCTTGGACCAGATCACCTACGAGCAGTACTTC. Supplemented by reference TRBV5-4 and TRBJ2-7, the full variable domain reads ETGVTQSPTHLIKTRGQQVTLRCSSQSGHNTVSWYQQALGQGPQFIFQYYREEENGRGNFPPRFSGLQFPNYSSELNVNALELDDSALYLCASSLDQITYEQYFGPGTRLTVT.

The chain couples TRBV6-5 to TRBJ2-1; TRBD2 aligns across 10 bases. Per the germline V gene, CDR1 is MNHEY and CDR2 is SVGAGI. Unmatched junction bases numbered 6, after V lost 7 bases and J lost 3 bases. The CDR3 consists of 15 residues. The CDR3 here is CASTTLAGGYNEQFF. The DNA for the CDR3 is TGTGCCAGCACCACTTTAGCGGGAGGCTACAATGAGCAGTTCTTC.

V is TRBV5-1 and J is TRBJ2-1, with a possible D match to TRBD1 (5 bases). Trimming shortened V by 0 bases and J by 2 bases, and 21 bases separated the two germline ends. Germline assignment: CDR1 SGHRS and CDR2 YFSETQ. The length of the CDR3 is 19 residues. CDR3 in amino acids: CASSLGQTYRAAPYNEQFF. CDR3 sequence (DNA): TGCGCCAGCAGCTTGGGACAGACCTATAGGGCGGCCCCCTACAATGAGCAGTTCTTC.

The CDR3 reads CASSLGGGFSNQPQHF. The CDR3 DNA reads as TGTGCCAGCAGTTTGGGAGGAGGGTTTAGCAATCAGCCCCAGCATTTT. The chain links TRBV28 to TRBJ1-5; D gene uncertain. This CDR3 comprises 16 residues. Looked up from germline, CDR1 is MDHEN and CDR2 is SYDVKM. Trimming stripped 3 bases from V and 0 bases from J, with 12 bases between.

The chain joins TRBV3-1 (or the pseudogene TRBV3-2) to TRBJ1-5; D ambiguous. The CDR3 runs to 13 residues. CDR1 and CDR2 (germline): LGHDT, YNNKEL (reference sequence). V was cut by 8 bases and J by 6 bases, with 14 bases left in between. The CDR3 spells CASFTGDGQPQHF. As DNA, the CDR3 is TGTGCCAGCTTTACCGGGGATGGTCAGCCCCAGCATTTT.

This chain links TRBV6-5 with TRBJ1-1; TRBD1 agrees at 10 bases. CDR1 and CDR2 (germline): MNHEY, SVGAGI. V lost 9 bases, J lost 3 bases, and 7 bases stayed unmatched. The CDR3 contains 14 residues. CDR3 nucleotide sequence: TGTGCCAGGACCCCGGGACAGGGGCACACTGAAGCTTTCTTT. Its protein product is CARTPGQGHTEAFF.

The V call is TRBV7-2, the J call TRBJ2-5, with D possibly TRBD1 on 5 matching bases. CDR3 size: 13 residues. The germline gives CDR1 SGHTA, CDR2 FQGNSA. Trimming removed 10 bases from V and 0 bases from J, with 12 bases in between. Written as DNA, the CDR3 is TGTGCCAACTCTGCGGACAACCAAGAGACCCAGTACTTC. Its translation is CANSADNQETQYF.

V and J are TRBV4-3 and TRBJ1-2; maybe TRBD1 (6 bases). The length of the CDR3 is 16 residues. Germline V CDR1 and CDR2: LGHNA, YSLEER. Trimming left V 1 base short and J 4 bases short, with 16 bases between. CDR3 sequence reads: CASSQALTGSVYGYTF. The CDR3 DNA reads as TGCGCCAGCAGCCAAGCTCTTACAGGGTCGGTCTATGGCTACACCTTC.

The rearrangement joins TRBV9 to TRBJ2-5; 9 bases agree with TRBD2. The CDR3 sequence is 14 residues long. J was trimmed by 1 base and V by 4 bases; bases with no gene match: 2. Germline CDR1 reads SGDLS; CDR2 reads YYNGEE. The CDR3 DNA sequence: TGTGCCAGCAGCCTAGCGGGATCCCAAGAGACCCAGTACTTC. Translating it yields CASSLAGSQETQYF.

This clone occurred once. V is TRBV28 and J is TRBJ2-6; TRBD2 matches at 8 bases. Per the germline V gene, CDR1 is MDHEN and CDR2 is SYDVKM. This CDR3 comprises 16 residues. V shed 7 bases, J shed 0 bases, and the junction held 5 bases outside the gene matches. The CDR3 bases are TGTGCCAGCACTCCCGGGGGGGCCTCTGGGGCCAACGTCCTGACTTTC. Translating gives CASTPGGASGANVLTF.

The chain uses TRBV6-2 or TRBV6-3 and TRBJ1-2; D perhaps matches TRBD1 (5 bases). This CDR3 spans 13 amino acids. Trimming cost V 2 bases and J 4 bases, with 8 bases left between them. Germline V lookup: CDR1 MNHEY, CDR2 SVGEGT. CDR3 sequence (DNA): TGTGCCAGCAGTTACGGGGGACTCTATGGCTACACCTTC. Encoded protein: CASSYGGLYGYTF.

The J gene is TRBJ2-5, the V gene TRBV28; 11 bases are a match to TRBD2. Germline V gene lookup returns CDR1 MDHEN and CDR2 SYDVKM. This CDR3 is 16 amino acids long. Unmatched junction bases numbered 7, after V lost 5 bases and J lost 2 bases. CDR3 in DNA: TGTGCCAGCAGTCCCCAGGTAGCGGGAGGGCAAGAGACCCAGTACTTC. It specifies CASSPQVAGGQETQYF.

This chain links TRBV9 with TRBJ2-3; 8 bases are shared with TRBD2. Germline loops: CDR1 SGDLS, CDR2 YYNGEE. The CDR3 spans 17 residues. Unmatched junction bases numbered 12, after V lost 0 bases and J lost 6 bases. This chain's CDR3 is CASSVGRGLALMDTQYF. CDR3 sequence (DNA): TGTGCCAGCAGCGTAGGTAGAGGACTAGCCCTAATGGATACGCAGTATTTT. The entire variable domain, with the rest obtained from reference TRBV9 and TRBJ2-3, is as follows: DSGVTQTPKHLITATGQRVTLRCSPRSGDLSVYWYQQSLDQGLQFLIQYYNGEERAKGNILERFSAQQFPDLHSELNLSSLELGDSALYFCASSVGRGLALMDTQYFGPGTRLTVL.

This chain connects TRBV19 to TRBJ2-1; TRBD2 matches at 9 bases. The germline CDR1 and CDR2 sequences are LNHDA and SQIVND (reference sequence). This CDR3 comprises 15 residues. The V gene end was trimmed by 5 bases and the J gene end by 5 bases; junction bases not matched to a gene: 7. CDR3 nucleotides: TGTGCCAGTAGTCGCCGGGCTAGCGGGGACAATGAGCAGTTCTTC. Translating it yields CASSRRASGDNEQFF.

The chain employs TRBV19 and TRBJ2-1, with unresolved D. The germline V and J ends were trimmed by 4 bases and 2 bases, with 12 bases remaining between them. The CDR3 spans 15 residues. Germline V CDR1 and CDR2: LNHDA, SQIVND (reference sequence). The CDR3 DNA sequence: TGTGCCAGTAGTAGTCCCCGGAGACCCTACAATGAGCAGTTCTTC. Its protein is CASSSPRRPYNEQFF.

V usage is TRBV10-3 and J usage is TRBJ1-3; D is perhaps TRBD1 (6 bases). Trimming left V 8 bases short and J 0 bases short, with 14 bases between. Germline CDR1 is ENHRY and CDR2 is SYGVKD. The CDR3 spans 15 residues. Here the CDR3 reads CAIEGGQNSGNTIYF. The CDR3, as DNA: TGTGCCATCGAGGGGGGGCAAAACTCTGGAAACACCATATATTTT.